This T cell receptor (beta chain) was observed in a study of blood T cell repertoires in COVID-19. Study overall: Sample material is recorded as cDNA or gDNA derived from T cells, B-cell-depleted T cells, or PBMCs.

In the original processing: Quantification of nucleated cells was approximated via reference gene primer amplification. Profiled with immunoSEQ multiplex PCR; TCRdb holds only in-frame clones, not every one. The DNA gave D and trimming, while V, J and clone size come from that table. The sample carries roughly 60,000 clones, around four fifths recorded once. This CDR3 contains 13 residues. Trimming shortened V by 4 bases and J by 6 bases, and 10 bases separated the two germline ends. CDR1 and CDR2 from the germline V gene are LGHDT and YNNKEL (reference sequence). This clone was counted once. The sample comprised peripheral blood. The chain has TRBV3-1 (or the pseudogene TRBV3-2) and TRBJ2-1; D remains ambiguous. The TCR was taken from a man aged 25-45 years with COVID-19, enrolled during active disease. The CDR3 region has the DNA TGTGCCAGCAGCCGTCCAGACATCAATGAGCAGTTCTTC. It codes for CASSRPDINEQFF.